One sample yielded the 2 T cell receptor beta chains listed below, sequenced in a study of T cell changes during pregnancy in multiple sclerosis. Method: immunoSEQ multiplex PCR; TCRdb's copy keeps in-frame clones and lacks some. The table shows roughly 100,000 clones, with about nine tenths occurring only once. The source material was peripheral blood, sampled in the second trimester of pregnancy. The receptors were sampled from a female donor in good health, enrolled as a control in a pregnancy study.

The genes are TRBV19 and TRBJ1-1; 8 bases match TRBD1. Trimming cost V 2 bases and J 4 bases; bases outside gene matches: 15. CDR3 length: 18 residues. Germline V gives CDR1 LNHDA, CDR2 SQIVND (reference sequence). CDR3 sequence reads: CASSILLRDRRRGTEAFF. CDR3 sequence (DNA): TGTGCCAGTAGTATATTACTCCGGGACAGGCGGAGGGGCACTGAAGCTTTCTTT.

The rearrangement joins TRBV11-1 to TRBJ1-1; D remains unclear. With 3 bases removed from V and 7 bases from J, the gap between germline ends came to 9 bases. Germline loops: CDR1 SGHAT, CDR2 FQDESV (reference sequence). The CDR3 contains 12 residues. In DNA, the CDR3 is TGTGCCAGCAGCTTCGCGGGAGATGAAGCTTTCTTT. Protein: CASSFAGDEAFF.